Reported below is one T cell receptor (beta chain). The target antigen is unknown. The library targeted TCRbeta and was prepared with unique molecular identifiers. TCRdb independently ran MiXCR on the PCR reads; one entry per CDR3 protein. The sample shows about 100,000 distinct CDR3 sequences, 5.5% to 7% of them seen only once. The sample belongs to a study of T-cell reconstitution after alpha-beta-depleted transplantation in children. General study results and limits: The high TCRbeta diversity at day 60 in some patients came from surviving recipient T cells and thymic progenitors.

This TCR derives from a male patient aged 2 to 10 who had a stem cell transplant for acute lymphoblastic leukemia, so the T cells may come from the graft donor. The material sequenced was PBMCs, mostly from graft donor cells, taken 360 days after TCRalphabeta/CD19-depleted stem cell transplant.

CDR3 sequence: CASSYLETQYF. CDR3 coding DNA: TGTGCCAGCAGTTACCTGGAGACCCAGTACTTC. The gene calls are TRBV6-5 and TRBJ2-5; no definite D call. CDR3 length equals 11 residues. V lost 2 bases, J lost 5 bases, and 3 bases lay in between. Germline V gives CDR1 MNHEY, CDR2 SVGAGI.